The rows below give T cell receptor beta chains drawn from one sample of a study of blood T cell repertoires in COVID-19. Produced via immunoSEQ multiplex PCR; TCRdb's table is partial and in-frame only. The table lists some 210,000 clones, 92% of them singletons. The sample comprised peripheral blood. The receptors stem from a man aged 25-40 years with acute or convalescent COVID-19. Both conserved end residues are part of each CDR3. Fields, in order: CDR3 protein, CDR3 DNA, D gene, V gene, J gene. D genes are given only for firm matches.

CASSPGGRAPDTQYF,TGCGCCAGCAGCCCCGGCGGGAGGGCCCCAGATACGCAGTATTTT,TRBD2,TRBV5-1,TRBJ2-3
CASSLSRTGGAGYTF,TGTGCCAGCAGTTTATCCCGGACAGGGGGGGCTGGCTACACCTTC,TRBD1,TRBV28,TRBJ1-2
CASSQDSTYNSPLHF,TGTGCCAGCAGCCAAGACAGTACGTATAATTCACCCCTCCACTTT,.,TRBV3-1/TRBV3-2,TRBJ1-6
CASSVRLAGGDEQFF,TGTGCCAGCAGCGTAAGGCTAGCAGGTGGCGATGAGCAGTTCTTC,.,TRBV9,TRBJ2-1
CASSLEGQGIGGTEAFF,TGCGCCAGCAGCTTGGAGGGACAGGGAATAGGGGGCACTGAAGCTTTCTTT,TRBD1,TRBV5-1,TRBJ1-1
CASSFRTGEGGYTF,TGCGCCAGCAGCTTCCGGACAGGGGAGGGTGGCTACACCTTC,TRBD1,TRBV5-1,TRBJ1-2
CASSVDVRVNSYEQYF,TGTGCCAGCAGCGTAGACGTACGGGTGAACTCCTACGAGCAGTACTTC,.,TRBV9,TRBJ2-7
CASFPGLRETQYF,TGTGCCAGCTTCCCAGGGTTGAGGGAGACCCAGTACTTC,.,TRBV18,TRBJ2-5
CAWSVGRVSNEQYF,TGTGCCTGGAGTGTTGGGAGGGTGTCCAACGAGCAGTACTTC,TRBD2,TRBV30,TRBJ2-7
CASSNRAVSGNTIYF,TGTGCCAGCAGCAACAGGGCGGTCTCTGGAAACACCATATATTTT,.,TRBV13,TRBJ1-3